A selection of T cell receptor beta chains follows, all from one sample in a study of T cells in Graves' hyperthyroidism and ophthalmopathy. TCRdb re-called the multiplex PCR reads through MiXCR, storing one row per CDR3 protein. The sample consists of 500,000 to 700,000 distinct CDR3 sequences, around 15% of them appearing once. Input material: blood. Receptor source: a woman under 30 with Graves' hyperthyroidism. The CDR3 runs from the conserved cysteine through the conserved F or W. The D gene is left open where the match is weak. Not all rows give a size; the values are once, few, many and, for expanded clones, a class.

d_call	v_call	cdr3_length	clone_size	j_call	cdr3_aa	cdr3_nt
TRBD1	TRBV20-1	14	.	TRBJ2-7	CSASTGTEGYEQYF	TGCAGTGCTAGCACCGGGACAGAGGGGTACGAGCAGTACTTC
.	TRBV6-1	12	few	TRBJ2-1	CASSLPSREQFF	TGTGCCAGCAGTCTCCCCTCCCGGGAGCAGTTCTTC
.	TRBV20-1	15	many	TRBJ2-3	CSASVLGPSTDTQYF	TGCAGTGCTAGCGTCTTAGGTCCCAGCACAGATACGCAGTATTTT
.	TRBV11-2	14	many	TRBJ2-2	CASSRYLNTGELFF	TGTGCCAGCAGCCGATACTTAAACACCGGGGAGCTGTTTTTT
.	TRBV9	15	few	TRBJ1-1	CASSVGNSVNTEAFF	TGTGCCAGCAGCGTCGGGAACAGTGTGAACACTGAAGCTTTCTTT
.	TRBV5-1	18	.	TRBJ2-6	CASSLFGGGVSGANVRTF	TGCGCCAGCAGCTTGTTCGGGGGTGGAGTCTCTGGGGCCAACGTCCGGACTTTC
.	TRBV14	13	.	TRBJ1-1	CASSPRRVIEAFF	TGTGCCAGCAGCCCGCGACGGGTTATAGAAGCTTTCTTT
.	TRBV2	14	many	TRBJ1-1	CASSEGVMNTEAFF	TGTGCCAGCAGTGAGGGGGTAATGAACACTGAAGCTTTCTTT
TRBD1	TRBV12-3/TRBV12-4	15	many	TRBJ1-1	CASSRTRGQGTEAFF	TGTGCCAGCAGTCGTACCAGGGGGCAGGGCACTGAAGCTTTCTTT
TRBD2	TRBV7-9	14	.	TRBJ2-7	CASSLRLAGNEQYF	TGTGCCAGCAGCCTGAGACTAGCGGGAAACGAGCAGTACTTC
TRBD1	TRBV6-1	14	.	TRBJ2-7	CASSRDRATDEQYF	TGTGCCAGCAGCCGGGACAGGGCGACTGACGAGCAGTACTTC
TRBD2	TRBV18	16	many	TRBJ2-3	CASSPSGGPPSDTQYF	TGTGCCAGCTCACCCAGCGGGGGGCCCCCATCAGATACGCAGTATTTT
.	TRBV20-1	13	.	TRBJ1-4	CSARDGTNEKLFF	TGCAGTGCTAGAGACGGGACTAATGAAAAACTGTTTTTT
TRBD2	TRBV2	14	many	TRBJ2-1	CASLISGTYNEQFF	TGTGCCAGCCTTATTAGCGGGACCTACAATGAGCAGTTCTTC
.	TRBV2	14	many	TRBJ2-4	CASRSTVAKNIQYF	TGTGCCAGCAGGTCGACAGTAGCCAAAAACATTCAGTACTTC
.	TRBV11-2	14	many	TRBJ1-2	CASSHEGRLGGYTF	TGTGCCAGCAGCCATGAGGGGCGACTTGGGGGCTACACCTTC
.	TRBV9	12	.	TRBJ1-1	CASSVRDTEAFF	TGTGCCAGCAGCGTACGAGACACTGAAGCTTTCTTT
.	TRBV28	11	few	TRBJ1-2	CASRRDYGYTF	TGTGCCAGCAGACGAGACTATGGCTACACCTTC
TRBD2	TRBV20-1	17	few	TRBJ2-1	CSARDLRLAGGNNEQFF	TGCAGTGCTAGAGATCTCCGACTAGCGGGAGGGAACAATGAGCAGTTCTTC
.	TRBV20-1	16	many	TRBJ2-1	CSARDRFGGSSDEQFF	TGCAGTGCTAGAGATAGGTTTGGCGGGTCCAGTGATGAGCAGTTCTTC
TRBD2	TRBV5-6	15	many	TRBJ2-1	CASSPTVTSGYEQFF	TGTGCCAGCAGCCCCACCGTGACTAGCGGTTATGAGCAGTTCTTC
TRBD1	TRBV6-2/TRBV6-3	14	.	TRBJ1-5	CASRWGQGHQPQHF	TGTGCCAGCAGATGGGGACAGGGTCATCAGCCCCAGCATTTT
TRBD1	TRBV6-1	14	many	TRBJ2-7	CASRIDRVAYEQYF	TGTGCCAGCAGAATTGACAGGGTGGCCTACGAGCAGTACTTC
.	TRBV5-1	18	few	TRBJ2-1	CASSLSVVGETIVNEQFF	TGCGCCAGCAGCTTGTCTGTCGTTGGGGAAACAATTGTCAATGAGCAGTTCTTC
TRBD2	TRBV27	16	.	TRBJ2-2	CASSFVGLGDTGELFF	TGTGCCAGCAGTTTTGTGGGACTAGGCGACACCGGGGAGCTGTTTTTT
TRBD1	TRBV12-3/TRBV12-4	15	many	TRBJ1-2	CASSKQGTLGYGYTF	TGTGCCAGCAGCAAACAGGGGACCCTTGGCTATGGCTACACCTTC
TRBD2	TRBV7-8	13	.	TRBJ2-7	CASGGTSGYEQYF	TGTGCCAGCGGTGGGACTAGCGGGTACGAGCAGTACTTC
TRBD2	TRBV18	17	few	TRBJ2-1	CASSPPAGGPQDNEQFF	TGTGCCAGCTCACCACCAGCGGGAGGGCCTCAGGACAATGAGCAGTTCTTC
.	TRBV12-3/TRBV12-4	16	.	TRBJ1-5	CASSLDWFYSNQPQHF	TGTGCCAGCAGTTTAGATTGGTTTTATAGCAATCAGCCCCAGCATTTT
TRBD1	TRBV12-3/TRBV12-4	12	many	TRBJ1-2	CATLGQFYGYTF	TGTGCCACGCTGGGACAGTTCTATGGCTACACCTTC
TRBD1	TRBV29-1	15	.	TRBJ2-1	CSVAVRDRGIDEQFF	TGCAGCGTTGCAGTACGGGACAGGGGTATCGATGAGCAGTTCTTC
.	TRBV7-9	13	.	TRBJ1-4	CASSPPGHEKLFF	TGTGCCAGCAGCCCCCCGGGCCATGAAAAACTGTTTTTT
.	TRBV3-1	13	.	TRBJ2-7	CASSQVSSGEQYF	TGTGCCAGCAGCCAAGTTAGTTCCGGCGAGCAGTACTTC
TRBD1	TRBV7-2	15	.	TRBJ1-2	CASTLPDRVTYGYTF	TGTGCCAGCACCTTACCGGACAGGGTTACCTATGGCTACACCTTC
TRBD2	TRBV5-1	19	.	TRBJ2-3	CASSLGRTSGRASTDTQYF	TGCGCCAGCAGCTTGGGGCGGACTAGCGGGAGGGCAAGCACAGATACGCAGTATTTT
.	TRBV29-1	13	few	TRBJ1-6	CSVSDRYNSPLHF	TGCAGCGTATCCGACAGATATAATTCACCCCTCCACTTT
.	TRBV11-3	14	.	TRBJ1-3	CASSQPGDGNTIYF	TGTGCCAGCAGCCAACCAGGGGACGGAAACACCATATATTTT
.	TRBV15	16	.	TRBJ1-1	CATSGGRVGVYTEAFF	TGTGCCACCAGCGGGGGCAGGGTGGGGGTTTACACTGAAGCTTTCTTT
.	TRBV5-1	14	few	TRBJ2-6	CASSSEAGANVLTF	TGCGCCAGCAGCTCGGAGGCTGGGGCCAACGTCCTGACTTTC
.	TRBV12-3/TRBV12-4	13	many	TRBJ1-1	CASSLSGMAEAFF	TGTGCCAGCAGCCTGAGTGGGATGGCTGAAGCTTTCTTT
.	TRBV20-1	14	many	TRBJ2-5	CSASKGDSRETQYF	TGCAGTGCTAGCAAGGGCGACTCGCGGGAGACCCAGTACTTC